This T cell receptor beta chain comes out of a study of blood T cell repertoires in COVID-19. Study-level information: Specimens from acute and convalescent COVID-19 originated in the United States, Italy and Spain. PBMCs, B-cell-depleted T cells, or T cells provided the cDNA or gDNA that made up the material.

Original methodology: Amplification from reference gene primers served as the basis for estimated nucleated cell counts. Assay: immunoSEQ multiplex PCR; the TCRdb copy retains only in-frame clones and omits some. That table furnishes V, J and clone size, whereas the DNA furnished D and trimming. Of around 210,000 clones in the sample, almost 85% are singletons; the top ten hold roughly 5.3%. This clone was seen a single time. Germline lookup yields CDR1 SEHNR and CDR2 FQNEAQ (reference sequence). Trimming stripped 1 base from V and 0 bases from J, with 7 bases between. The CDR3 totals 15 residues. Seattle participants joined during active infection and were tracked over time.

The sequence was collected from a man in his fifties with COVID-19, enrolled during active disease. Sequencing input: peripheral blood. V is TRBV7-9 and J is TRBJ2-1; D uncertain. The CDR3 DNA sequence: TGTGCCAGCAGCTTAGGAGTAAGCTCCTACAATGAGCAGTTCTTC. It yields the protein CASSLGVSSYNEQFF. Drawing the rest from reference TRBV7-9 and TRBJ2-1, the complete variable domain is DTGVSQNPRHKITKRGQNVTFRCDPISEHNRLYWYRQTLGQGPEFLTYFQNEAQLEKSRLLSDRFSAERPKGSFSTLEIQRTEQGDSAMYLCASSLGVSSYNEQFFGPGTRLTVL.